The sequence of this TCR beta chain was determined in a study of CD8 T cells in Susac syndrome. Random hexamers primed reverse transcription of 0.5 to 1 ug RNA. A single record per CDR3 protein comes from TCRdb applying MiXCR to the immunoSEQ multiplex PCR reads. The sample consists of roughly 400,000 distinct CDR3 sequences, 75% to 90% of them appearing once. This clonotype has more than one count but fewer than ten. V lost 5 bases, J lost 2 bases, and 10 bases stayed unmatched. The CDR3 covers 16 residues. CDR1 LNHDA and CDR2 SQIVND come from the germline V gene (reference sequence). The clonotype was recovered from a human donor with multiple sclerosis. The chain carries TRBV19 and TRBJ1-2, with 8 positions matching TRBD1. The sequenced material came from CD8+ T cells from PBMCs. The DNA for the CDR3 is TGTGCCAGTAGTGACCGGGACAGGAGCTTGAACTATGGCTACACCTTC. Its protein product is CASSDRDRSLNYGYTF.